The entry that follows covers one T cell receptor beta chain sequence. During active infection, Seattle patients enrolled and were then monitored through disease. Authors' processing steps: Nucleated cell number was recorded as an estimate derived from reference gene primer amplification. Assay used: immunoSEQ multiplex PCR; TCRdb lists only in-frame clones, some missing. The DNA was the basis for D and trimming; V, J and clone size are from that table. The sample holds about 260,000 clones; 80% to 95% are singletons and the top ten take under 3%. The data were taken from a study of blood T cell repertoires in COVID-19. The V gene's germline CDR1 is SGHDT and CDR2 YYEEEE. CDR3 length equals 14 residues. V was trimmed by 5 bases and J by 3 bases, leaving 12 bases between them.

This chain uses TRBV5-6 with TRBJ2-1; D possibly corresponds to TRBD2 (6 bases). Sequencing was done on a sample of peripheral blood. The source of this sequence is a person aged 18-30 years with COVID-19, enrolled during active disease. The CDR3 region is CASREGVYYNEQFF. The CDR3 DNA reads TGTGCCAGCAGGGAGGGAGTTTACTACAATGAGCAGTTCTTC.